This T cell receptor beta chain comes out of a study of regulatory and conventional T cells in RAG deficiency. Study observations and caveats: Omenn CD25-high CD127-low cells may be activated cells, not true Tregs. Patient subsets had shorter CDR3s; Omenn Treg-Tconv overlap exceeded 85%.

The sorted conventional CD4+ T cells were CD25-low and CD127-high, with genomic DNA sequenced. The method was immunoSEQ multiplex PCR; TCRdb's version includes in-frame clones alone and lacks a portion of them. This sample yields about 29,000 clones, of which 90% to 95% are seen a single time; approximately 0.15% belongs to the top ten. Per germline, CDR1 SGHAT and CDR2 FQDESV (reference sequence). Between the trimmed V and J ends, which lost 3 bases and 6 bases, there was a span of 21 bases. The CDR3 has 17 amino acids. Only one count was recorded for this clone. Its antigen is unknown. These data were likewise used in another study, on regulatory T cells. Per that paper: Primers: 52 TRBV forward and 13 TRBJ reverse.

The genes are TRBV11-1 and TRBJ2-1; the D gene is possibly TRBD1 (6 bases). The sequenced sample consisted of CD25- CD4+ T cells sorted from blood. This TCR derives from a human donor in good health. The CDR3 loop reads CASSFGRGGVRLNEQFF. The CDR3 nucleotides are TGTGCCAGCAGCTTCGGACGAGGGGGTGTTCGGCTCAATGAGCAGTTCTTC.